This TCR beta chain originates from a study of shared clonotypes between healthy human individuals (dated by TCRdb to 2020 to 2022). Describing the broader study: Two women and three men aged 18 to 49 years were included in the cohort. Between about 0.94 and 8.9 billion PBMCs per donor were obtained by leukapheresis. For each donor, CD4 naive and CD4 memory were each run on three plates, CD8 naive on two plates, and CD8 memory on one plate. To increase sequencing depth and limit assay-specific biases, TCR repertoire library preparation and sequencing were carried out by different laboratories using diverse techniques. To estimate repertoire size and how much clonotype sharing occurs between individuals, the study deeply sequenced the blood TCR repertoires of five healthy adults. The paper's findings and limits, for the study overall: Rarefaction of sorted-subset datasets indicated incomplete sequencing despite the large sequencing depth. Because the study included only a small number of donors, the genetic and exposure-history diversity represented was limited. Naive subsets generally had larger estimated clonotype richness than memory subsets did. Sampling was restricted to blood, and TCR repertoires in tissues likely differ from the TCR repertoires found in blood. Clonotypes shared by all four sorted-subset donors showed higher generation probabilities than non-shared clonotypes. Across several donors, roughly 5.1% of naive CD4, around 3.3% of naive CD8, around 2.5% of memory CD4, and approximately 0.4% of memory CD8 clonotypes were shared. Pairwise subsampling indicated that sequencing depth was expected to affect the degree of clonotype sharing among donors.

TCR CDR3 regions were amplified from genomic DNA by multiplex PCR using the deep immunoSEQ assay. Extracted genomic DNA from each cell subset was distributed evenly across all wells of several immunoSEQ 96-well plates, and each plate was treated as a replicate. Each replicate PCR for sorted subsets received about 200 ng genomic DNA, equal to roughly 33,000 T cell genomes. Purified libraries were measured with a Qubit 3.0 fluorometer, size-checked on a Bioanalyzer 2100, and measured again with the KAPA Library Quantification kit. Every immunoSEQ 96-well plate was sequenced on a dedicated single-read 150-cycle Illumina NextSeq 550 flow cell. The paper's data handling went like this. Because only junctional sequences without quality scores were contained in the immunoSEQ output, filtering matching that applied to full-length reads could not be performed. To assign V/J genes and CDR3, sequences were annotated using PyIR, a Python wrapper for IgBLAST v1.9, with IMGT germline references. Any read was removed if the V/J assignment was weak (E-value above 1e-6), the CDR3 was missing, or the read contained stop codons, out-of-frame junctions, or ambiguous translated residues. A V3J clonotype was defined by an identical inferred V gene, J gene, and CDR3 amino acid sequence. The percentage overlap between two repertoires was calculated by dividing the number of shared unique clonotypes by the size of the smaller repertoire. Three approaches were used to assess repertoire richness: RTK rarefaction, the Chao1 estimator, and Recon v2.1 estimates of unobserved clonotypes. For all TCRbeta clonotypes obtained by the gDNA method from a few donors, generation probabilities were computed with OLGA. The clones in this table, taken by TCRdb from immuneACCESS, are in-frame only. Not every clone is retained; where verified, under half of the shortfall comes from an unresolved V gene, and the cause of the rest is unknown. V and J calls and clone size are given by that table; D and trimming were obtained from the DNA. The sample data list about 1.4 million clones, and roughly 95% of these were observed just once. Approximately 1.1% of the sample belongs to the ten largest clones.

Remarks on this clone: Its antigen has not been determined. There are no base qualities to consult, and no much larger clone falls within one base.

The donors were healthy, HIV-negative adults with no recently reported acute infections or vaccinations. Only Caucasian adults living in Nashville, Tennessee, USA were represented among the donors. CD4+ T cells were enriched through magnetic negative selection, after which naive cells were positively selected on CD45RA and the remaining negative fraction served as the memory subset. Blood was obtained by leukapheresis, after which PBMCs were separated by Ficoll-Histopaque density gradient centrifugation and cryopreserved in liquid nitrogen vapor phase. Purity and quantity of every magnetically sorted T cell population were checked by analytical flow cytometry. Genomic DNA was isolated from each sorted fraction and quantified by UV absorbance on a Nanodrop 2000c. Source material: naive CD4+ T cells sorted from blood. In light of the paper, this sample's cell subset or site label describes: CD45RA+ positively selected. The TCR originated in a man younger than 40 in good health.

The nucleotide sequence reads as follows: TGTGCCAGCAGCCCAATTGCCGACAGGGGGTTGAGGGCCAACGTCCTGACTTTC. Its protein reads: CASSPIADRGLRANVLTF. The receptor chain draws on TRBV7-9 and TRBJ2-6; the junction holds 9 bases that match TRBD1. The CDR3 contains 18 residues, cysteine and phenylalanine counted. Of all the DNA, just the CDR3 is kept, 54 bases in frame from base 1. The V end gives up 5 bases and the J end 5 bases, leaving 13 bases in the junction not matched to a gene. CDR1 and CDR2, per the germline V gene (reference sequence), are SEHNR and FQNEAQ.